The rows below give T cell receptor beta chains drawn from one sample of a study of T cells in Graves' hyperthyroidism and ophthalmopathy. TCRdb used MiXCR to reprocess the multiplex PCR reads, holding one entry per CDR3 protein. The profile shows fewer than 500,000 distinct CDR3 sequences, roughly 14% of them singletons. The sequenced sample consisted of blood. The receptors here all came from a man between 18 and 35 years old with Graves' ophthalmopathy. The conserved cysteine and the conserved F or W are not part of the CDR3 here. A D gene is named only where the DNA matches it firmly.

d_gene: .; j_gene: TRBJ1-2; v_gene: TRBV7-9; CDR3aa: ASEGGTDGYT
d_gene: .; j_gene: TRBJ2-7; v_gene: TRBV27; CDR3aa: ASSCSGEPCEQY
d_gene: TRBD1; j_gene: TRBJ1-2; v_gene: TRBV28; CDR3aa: ASSLSQGASGYT
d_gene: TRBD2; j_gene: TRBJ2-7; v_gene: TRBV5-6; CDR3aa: ASSLAAGNLGGRQY
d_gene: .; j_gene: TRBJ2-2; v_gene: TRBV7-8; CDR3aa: ASSPYGALTGELF
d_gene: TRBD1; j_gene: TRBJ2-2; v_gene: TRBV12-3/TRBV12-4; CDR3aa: ASRNTGARAGELF
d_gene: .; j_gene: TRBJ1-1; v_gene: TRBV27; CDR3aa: ASSPDRSNTDAF
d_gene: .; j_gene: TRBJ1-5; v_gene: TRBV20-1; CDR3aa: SARGGTISNQPQH
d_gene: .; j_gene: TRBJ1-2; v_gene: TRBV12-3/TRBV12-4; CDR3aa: ASSLVEGYGYT
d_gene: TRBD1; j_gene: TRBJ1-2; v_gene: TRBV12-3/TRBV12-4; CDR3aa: ASSMPGTGSYGYT
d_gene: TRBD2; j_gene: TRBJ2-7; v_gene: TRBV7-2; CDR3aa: ASSLGPGSSGSQYEQY
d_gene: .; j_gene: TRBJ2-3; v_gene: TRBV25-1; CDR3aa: ATYSGTTVPDTQY
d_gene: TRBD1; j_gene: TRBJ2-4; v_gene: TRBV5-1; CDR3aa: ASTRTGAAKNIQY
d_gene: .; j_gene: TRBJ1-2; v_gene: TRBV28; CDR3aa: ASSSLRGLKGYT
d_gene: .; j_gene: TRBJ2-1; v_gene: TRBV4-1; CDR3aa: ASSPNRVGVEQF
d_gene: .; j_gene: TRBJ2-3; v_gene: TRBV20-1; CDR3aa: SARDLGKGSTDTQY
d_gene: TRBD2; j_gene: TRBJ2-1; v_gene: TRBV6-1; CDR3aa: ASSSYPGTSSYNEQF
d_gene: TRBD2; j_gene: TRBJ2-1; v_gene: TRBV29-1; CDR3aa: SVEVAGVTYNEQF
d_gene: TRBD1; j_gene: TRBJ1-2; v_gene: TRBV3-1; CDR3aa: ASSQVPETGSYGYT
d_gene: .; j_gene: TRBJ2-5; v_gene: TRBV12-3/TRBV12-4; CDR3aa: ASSLLQGRGETQY
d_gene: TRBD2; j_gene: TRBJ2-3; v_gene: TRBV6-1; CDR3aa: ASSRGLATDTQY
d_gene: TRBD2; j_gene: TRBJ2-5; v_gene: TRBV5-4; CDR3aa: ASSAEAGGETQY